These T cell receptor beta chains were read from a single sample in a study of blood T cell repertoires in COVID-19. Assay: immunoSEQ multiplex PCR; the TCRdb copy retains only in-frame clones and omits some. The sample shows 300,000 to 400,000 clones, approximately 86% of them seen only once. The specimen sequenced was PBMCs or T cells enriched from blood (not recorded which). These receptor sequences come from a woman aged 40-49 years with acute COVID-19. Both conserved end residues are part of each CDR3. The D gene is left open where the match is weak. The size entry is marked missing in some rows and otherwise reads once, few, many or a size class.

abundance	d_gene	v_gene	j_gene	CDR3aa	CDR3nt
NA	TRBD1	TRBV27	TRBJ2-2	CASSLGTGAANTGELFF	TGTGCCAGCAGTCTCGGGACAGGGGCCGCGAACACCGGGGAGCTGTTTTTT
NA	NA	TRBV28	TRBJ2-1	CASSVGGGRDNEQFF	TGTGCCAGCAGTGTAGGAGGGGGGAGGGACAATGAGCAGTTCTTC
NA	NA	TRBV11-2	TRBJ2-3	CASSLVAASTDTQYF	TGTGCCAGCAGCTTAGTTGCGGCGAGCACAGATACGCAGTATTTT
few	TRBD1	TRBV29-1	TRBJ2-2	CSVGPGGTGELFF	TGCAGCGTCGGCCCAGGGGGAACCGGGGAGCTGTTTTTT
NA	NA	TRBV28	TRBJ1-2	CASSPTGLGYTF	TGTGCCAGCAGTCCTACAGGGTTGGGCTACACCTTC
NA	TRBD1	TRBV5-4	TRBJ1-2	CASRRDSPYGYTF	TGTGCCAGCAGGAGGGACAGCCCCTATGGCTACACCTTC
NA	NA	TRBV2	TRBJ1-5	CASSEGRSNQPQHF	TGTGCCAGCAGTGAAGGGAGGAGCAATCAGCCCCAGCATTTT
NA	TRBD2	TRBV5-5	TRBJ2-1	CASTPGVLAGLYNEQFF	TGTGCCAGCACTCCGGGGGTCCTAGCGGGATTATACAATGAGCAGTTCTTC
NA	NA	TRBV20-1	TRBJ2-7	CSARSGNEQYF	TGCAGTGCTAGATCCGGTAACGAGCAGTACTTC
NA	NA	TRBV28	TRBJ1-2	CASSGGLVRIYGYTF	TGTGCCAGCAGTGGGGGACTCGTAAGAATCTATGGCTACACCTTC
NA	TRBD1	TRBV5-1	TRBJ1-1	CASSIGTGAGGTEAFF	TGCGCCAGCAGCATAGGGACAGGGGCGGGTGGCACTGAAGCTTTCTTT
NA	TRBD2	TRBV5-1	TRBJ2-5	CASSRQTRAGGQETQYF	TGCGCCAGCAGCCGTCAGACCCGAGCGGGGGGCCAAGAGACCCAGTACTTC
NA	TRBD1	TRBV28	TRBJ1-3	CASSFQGAGNTIYF	TGTGCCAGCAGTTTTCAGGGGGCTGGAAACACCATATATTTT
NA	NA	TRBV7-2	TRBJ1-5	CASSLVGTRKTGKGWPQHF	TGTGCCAGCAGCTTAGTCGGTACACGAAAAACAGGGAAGGGCTGGCCCCAGCATTTT
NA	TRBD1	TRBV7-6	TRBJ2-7	CASSPGTGGSYEQYF	TGTGCCAGCAGCCCCGGGACAGGGGGGTCCTACGAGCAGTACTTC
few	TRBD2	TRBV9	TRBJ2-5	CASSVAGGQETQYF	TGTGCCAGCAGCGTAGCGGGGGGGCAAGAGACCCAGTACTTC
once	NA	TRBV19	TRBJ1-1	CASAQGRNTEAFF	TGTGCCAGTGCTCAGGGGAGGAACACTGAAGCTTTCTTT
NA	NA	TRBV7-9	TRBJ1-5	CASSSQGGKQPQHF	TGTGCCAGCAGCTCTCAGGGAGGGAAACAGCCCCAGCATTTT
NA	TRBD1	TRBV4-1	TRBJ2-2	CASSLLPGQLNTGELFF	TGCGCCAGCAGCCTTCTTCCGGGACAGTTAAACACCGGGGAGCTGTTTTTT
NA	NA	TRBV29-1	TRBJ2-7	CSVGSQSYEQYF	TGCAGCGTTGGGTCACAATCCTACGAGCAGTACTTC
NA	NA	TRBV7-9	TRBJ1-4	CASSVWASTGEKLFF	TGTGCCAGCAGCGTTTGGGCATCTACTGGGGAAAAACTGTTTTTT
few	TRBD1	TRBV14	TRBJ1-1	CASSEDRDTEAFF	TGTGCCAGCAGCGAAGACAGGGACACTGAAGCTTTCTTT
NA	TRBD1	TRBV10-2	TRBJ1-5	CATRQGISNQPQHF	TGCGCCACCAGACAGGGTATCAGCAATCAGCCCCAGCATTTT
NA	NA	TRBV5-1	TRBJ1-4	CASSLGGSNEKLFF	TGCGCCAGCAGCTTGGGAGGATCTAATGAAAAACTGTTTTTT
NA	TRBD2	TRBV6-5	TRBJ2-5	CACDTSVSRETQYF	TGTGCCTGTGACACTAGCGTATCAAGGGAGACCCAGTACTTC
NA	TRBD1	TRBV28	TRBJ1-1	CASSSGGTLSFF	TGTGCCAGCAGTTCAGGGGGGACCCTATCTTTCTTT
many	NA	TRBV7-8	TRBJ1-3	CASSLGRRRGSGNTIYF	TGTGCCAGCAGCTTAGGGCGACGACGGGGCTCTGGAAACACCATATATTTT
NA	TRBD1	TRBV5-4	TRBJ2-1	CASSRTGTGIDEQFF	TGTGCCAGCAGCCGGACCGGGACAGGGATCGATGAGCAGTTCTTC
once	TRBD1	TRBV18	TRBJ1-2	CASSPRDSLNYGYTF	TGTGCCAGCTCACCCCGGGACAGCCTTAACTATGGCTACACCTTC
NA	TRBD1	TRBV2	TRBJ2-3	CASSGTGYTDTQYF	TGTGCCAGCTCCGGGACAGGGTACACAGATACGCAGTATTTT
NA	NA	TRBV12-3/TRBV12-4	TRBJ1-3	CASDSRSGNTIYF	TGTGCCAGCGACAGCCGCTCTGGAAACACCATATATTTT
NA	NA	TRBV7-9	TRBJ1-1	CASSSPRGLNTEAFF	TGTGCCAGCAGCTCGCCTCGGGGGTTGAACACTGAAGCTTTCTTT
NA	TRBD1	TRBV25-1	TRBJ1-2	CASRPSTGSGSNYGYTF	TGTGCCAGCAGACCCTCGACAGGGTCTGGGTCGAACTATGGCTACACCTTC
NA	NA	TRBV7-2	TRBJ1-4	CASSEVGGYSEKLFF	TGTGCCAGCAGCGAAGTTGGGGGGTATAGTGAAAAACTGTTTTTT
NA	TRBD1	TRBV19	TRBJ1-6	CASTSGGSYNSPLHF	TGTGCCAGTACCTCAGGGGGCTCCTATAATTCACCCCTCCACTTT
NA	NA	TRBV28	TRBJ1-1	CASSPSRSKAFF	TGTGCCAGCAGTCCCTCACGGAGCAAAGCTTTCTTT
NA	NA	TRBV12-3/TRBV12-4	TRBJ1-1	CASSFGGNTEAFF	TGTGCCAGCAGTTTCGGCGGAAACACTGAAGCTTTCTTT
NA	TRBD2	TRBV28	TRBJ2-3	CASSPLAGGFRTDTQYF	TGTGCCAGCAGTCCACTAGCGGGGGGCTTCAGGACAGATACGCAGTATTTT
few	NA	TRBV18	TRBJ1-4	CASSPGRANEKLFF	TGTGCCAGCTCACCAGGGAGGGCTAATGAAAAACTGTTTTTT
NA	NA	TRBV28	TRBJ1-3	CASGRGGSGNTIYF	TGTGCCAGCGGGCGGGGAGGTTCTGGAAACACCATATATTTT
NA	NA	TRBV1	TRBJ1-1	CTSCGKNTEAFF	TGCACCAGCTGCGGGAAGAACACTGAAGCTTTCTTT
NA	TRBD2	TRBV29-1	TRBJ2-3	CSVAGLAGTGGADTQYF	TGCAGCGTAGCGGGACTAGCGGGAACTGGGGGTGCAGATACGCAGTATTTT
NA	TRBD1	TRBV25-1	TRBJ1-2	CASSTQGGGYGYTF	TGTGCCAGCAGTACGCAGGGGGGCGGCTATGGCTACACCTTC
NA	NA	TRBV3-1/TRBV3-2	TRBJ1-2	CASSPKGEGLRGYTF	TGTGCCAGCAGCCCAAAGGGGGAGGGTTTACGCGGCTACACCTTC
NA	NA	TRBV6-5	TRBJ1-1	CASSPQVSSTEAFF	TGTGCCAGCAGTCCGCAGGTGTCCAGCACTGAAGCTTTCTTT
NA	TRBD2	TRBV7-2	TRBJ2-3	CASSLKLAGSTDTQYF	TGTGCCAGCAGCTTAAAACTAGCGGGGAGCACAGATACGCAGTATTTT
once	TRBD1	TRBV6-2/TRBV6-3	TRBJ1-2	CASSSGDRIYYGYTF	TGTGCCAGCAGTTCCGGGGACAGGATATACTATGGCTACACCTTC
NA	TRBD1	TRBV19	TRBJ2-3	CASTRTGQVRTDTQYF	TGTGCCAGTACCCGAACCGGACAGGTCCGCACAGATACGCAGTATTTT
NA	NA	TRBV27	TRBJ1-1	CASSLGSARANTEAFF	TGTGCCAGCAGTTTAGGTTCGGCGAGGGCGAACACTGAAGCTTTCTTT
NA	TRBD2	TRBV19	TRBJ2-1	CASKIAPLAANEQFF	TGTGCCAGTAAAATCGCTCCGCTAGCGGCCAATGAGCAGTTCTTC
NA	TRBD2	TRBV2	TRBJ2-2	CASSRTSGNTGELFF	TGTGCCAGCAGTCGGACTAGCGGAAACACCGGGGAGCTGTTTTTT
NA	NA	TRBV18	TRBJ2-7	CASSPEPGTYEQYF	TGTGCCAGCTCACCAGAACCGGGTACCTACGAGCAGTACTTC
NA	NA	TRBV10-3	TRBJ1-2	CAIRGSGGYTF	TGTGCCATCAGAGGGAGTGGGGGCTACACCTTC
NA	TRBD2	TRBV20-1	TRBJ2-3	CSASSRWTSLGDTQYF	TGCAGTGCTAGTTCCCGGTGGACTAGCCTTGGAGATACGCAGTATTTT